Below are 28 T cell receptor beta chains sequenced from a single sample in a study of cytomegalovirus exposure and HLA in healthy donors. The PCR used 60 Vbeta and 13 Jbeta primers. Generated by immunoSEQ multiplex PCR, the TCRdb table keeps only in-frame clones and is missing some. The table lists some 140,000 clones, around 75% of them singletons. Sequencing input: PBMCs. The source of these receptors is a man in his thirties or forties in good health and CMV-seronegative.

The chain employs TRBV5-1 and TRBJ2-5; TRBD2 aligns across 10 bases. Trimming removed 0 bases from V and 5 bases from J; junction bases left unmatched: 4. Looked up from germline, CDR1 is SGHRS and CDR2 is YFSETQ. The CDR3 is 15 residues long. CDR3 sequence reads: CASSLGTSGGETQYF. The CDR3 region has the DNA TGCGCCAGCAGCTTGGGGACTAGCGGAGGTGAGACCCAGTACTTC.

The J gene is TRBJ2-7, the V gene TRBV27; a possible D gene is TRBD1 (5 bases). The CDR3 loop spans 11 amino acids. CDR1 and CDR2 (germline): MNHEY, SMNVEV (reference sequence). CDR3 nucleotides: TGTGGCCTGGAAGGGGTTTACGAGCAGTACTTC. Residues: CGLEGVYEQYF.

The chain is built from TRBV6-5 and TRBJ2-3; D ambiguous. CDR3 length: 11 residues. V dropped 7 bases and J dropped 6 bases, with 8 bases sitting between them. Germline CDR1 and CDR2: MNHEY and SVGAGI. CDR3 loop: CASTGLDTQYF. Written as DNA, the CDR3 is TGTGCCAGCACCGGGTTGGATACGCAGTATTTT.

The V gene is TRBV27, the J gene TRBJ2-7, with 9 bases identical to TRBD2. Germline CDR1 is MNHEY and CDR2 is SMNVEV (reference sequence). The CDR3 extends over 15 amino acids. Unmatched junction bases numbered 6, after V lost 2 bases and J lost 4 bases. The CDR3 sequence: CASSLGGGAWYEQYF. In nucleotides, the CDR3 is TGTGCCAGCAGTTTAGGCGGGGGGGCTTGGTACGAGCAGTACTTC.

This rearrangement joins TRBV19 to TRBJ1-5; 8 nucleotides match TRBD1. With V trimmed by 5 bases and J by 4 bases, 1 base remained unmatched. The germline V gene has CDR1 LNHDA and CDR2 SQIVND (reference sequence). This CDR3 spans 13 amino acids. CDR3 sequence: CASSGTGNQPQHF. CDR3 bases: TGTGCCAGTAGTGGGACAGGTAATCAGCCCCAGCATTTT.

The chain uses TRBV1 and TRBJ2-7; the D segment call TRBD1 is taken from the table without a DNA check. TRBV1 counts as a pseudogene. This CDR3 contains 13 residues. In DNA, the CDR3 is TGCACCTCCATGGGGCCGAACTCCTACGAGCAGTACTTC. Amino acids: CTSMGPNSYEQYF.

The CDR3, as DNA: TGTGCCAGCAGCTTAGGGACTAGCTCCTATACGCAGTATTTT. Translated, it gives CASSLGTSSYTQYF. The rearrangement links TRBV11-3 to TRBJ2-3; TRBD2 agrees at 8 bases. The V segment lost 1 base and the J segment 7 bases; nucleotides outside the gene matches: 4. Germline CDR1 and CDR2: SGHNT and YENEEA. The CDR3 sequence is 14 residues long.

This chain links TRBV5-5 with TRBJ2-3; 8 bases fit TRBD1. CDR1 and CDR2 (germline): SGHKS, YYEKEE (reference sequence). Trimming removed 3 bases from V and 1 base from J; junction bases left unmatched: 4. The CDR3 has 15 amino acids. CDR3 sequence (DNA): TGTGCCAGCAGCTGGACAGGGTTGGGCACAGATACGCAGTATTTT. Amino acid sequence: CASSWTGLGTDTQYF.

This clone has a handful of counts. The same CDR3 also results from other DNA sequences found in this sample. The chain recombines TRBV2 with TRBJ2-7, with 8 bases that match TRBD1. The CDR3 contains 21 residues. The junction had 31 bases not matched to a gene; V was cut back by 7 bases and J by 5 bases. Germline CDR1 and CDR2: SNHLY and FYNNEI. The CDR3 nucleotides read TGTGCCAGCACACTCGAACCCTGGTTTTCCGGTGGGACAGGCTCATCCGACGAGCAGTACTTC. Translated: CASTLEPWFSGGTGSSDEQYF.

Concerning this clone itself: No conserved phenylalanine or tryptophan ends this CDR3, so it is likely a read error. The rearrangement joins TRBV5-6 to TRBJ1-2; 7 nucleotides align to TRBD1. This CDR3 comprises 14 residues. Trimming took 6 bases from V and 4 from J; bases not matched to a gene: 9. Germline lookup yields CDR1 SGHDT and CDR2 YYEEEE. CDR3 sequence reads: CASNRDSSVYGYTV. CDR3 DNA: TGTGCCAGCAACCGGGACAGCTCCGTCTATGGCTACACCGTC.

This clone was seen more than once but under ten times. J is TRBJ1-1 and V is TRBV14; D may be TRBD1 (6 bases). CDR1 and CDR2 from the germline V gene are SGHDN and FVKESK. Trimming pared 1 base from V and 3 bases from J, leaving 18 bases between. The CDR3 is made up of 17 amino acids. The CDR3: CASSQVISTGIDTEAFF. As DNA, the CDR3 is TGTGCCAGCAGCCAAGTTATTAGCACAGGGATCGACACTGAAGCTTTCTTT.

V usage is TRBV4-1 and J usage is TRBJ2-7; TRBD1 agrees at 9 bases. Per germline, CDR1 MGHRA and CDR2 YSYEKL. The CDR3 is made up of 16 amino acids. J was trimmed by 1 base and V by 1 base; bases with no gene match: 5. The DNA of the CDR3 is TGCGCCAGCAGCCAAGCACCCGGGACAGGGTCCTACGAGCAGTACTTC. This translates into CASSQAPGTGSYEQYF.

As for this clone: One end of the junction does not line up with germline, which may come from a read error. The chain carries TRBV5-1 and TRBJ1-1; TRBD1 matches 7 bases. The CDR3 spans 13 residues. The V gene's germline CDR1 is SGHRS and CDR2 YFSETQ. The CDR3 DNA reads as TGCGCCAGCACCTTGGCAGGGGGCACTGAAGCTTTCTTT. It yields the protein CASTLAGGTEAFF.

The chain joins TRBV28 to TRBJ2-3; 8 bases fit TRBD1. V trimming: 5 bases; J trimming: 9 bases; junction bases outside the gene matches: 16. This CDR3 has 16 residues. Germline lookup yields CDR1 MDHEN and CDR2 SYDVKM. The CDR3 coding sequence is TGTGCCAGCAGTAAATCTCCCGGACAGGGAAGCTGGACGCAGTATTTT. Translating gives CASSKSPGQGSWTQYF.

CDR3 amino acids: CASSFGRRAGNTIYF. The CDR3 DNA is TGTGCCAGCAGCTTCGGGAGACGGGCTGGAAACACCATATATTTT. The chain recombines TRBV7-6 with TRBJ1-3; D unclear. Germline V CDR1 and CDR2: SGHVS, FNYEAQ. This CDR3 comprises 15 residues. V lost 3 bases and J lost 2, with 11 bases in between.

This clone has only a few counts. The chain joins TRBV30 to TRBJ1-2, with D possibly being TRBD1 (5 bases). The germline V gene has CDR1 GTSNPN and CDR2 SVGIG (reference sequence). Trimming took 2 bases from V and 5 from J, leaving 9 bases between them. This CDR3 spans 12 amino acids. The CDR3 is CAWSKGRYGYTF. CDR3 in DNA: TGTGCCTGGAGTAAGGGGAGGTATGGCTACACCTTC.

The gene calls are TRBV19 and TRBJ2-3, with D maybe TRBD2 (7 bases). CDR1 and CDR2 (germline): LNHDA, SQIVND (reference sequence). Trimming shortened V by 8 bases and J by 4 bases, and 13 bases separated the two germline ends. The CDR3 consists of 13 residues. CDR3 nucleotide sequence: TGTGCCAGTCAAGGGGGGGTGGCAGATACGCAGTATTTT. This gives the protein CASQGGVADTQYF.

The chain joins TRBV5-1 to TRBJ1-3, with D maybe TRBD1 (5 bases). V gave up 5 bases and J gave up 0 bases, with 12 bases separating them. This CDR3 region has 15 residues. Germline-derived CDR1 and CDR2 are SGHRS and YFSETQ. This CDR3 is CASSPRQNSGNTIYF. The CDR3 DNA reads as TGCGCCAGCAGTCCCCGACAGAACTCTGGAAACACCATATATTTT.

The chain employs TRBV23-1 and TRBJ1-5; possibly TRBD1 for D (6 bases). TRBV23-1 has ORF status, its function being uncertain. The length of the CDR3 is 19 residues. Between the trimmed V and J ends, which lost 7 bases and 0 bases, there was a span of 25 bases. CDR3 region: CASTYRQAGTKYSNQPQHF. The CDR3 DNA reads TGCGCCAGCACTTATCGACAGGCGGGTACCAAGTATAGCAATCAGCCCCAGCATTTT.

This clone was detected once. CDR3 nucleotides: TGCACCAGCAGCCAAGTAACAGGGGCAGAGACCCAGTACTTC. Amino acids: CTSSQVTGAETQYF. J is TRBJ2-5 and V is TRBV1; TRBD1 was called by the table and not checked on the DNA. TRBV1 corresponds to a pseudogene. The CDR3 consists of 14 residues.

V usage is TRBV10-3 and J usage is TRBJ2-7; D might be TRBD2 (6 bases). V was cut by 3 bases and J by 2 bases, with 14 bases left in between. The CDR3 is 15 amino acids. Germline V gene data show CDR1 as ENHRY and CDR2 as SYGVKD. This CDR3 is CAISDSGTVTYEQYF. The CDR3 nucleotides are TGTGCCATCAGTGATTCCGGGACTGTTACCTACGAGCAGTACTTC.

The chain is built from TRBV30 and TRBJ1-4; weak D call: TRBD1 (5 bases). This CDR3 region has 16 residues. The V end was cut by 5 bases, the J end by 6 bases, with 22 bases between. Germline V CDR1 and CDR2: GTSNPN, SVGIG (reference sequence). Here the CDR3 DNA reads TGTGCCTGGGCGGACGCCATGGGGCATTGGGATGAAAAACTGTTTTTT. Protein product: CAWADAMGHWDEKLFF. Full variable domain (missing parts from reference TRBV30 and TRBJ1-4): SQTIHQWPATLVQPVGSPLSLECTVEGTSNPNLYWYRQAAGRGLQLLFYSVGIGQISSEVPQNLSASRPQDRQFILSSKKLLLSDSGFYLCAWADAMGHWDEKLFFGSGTQLSVL.

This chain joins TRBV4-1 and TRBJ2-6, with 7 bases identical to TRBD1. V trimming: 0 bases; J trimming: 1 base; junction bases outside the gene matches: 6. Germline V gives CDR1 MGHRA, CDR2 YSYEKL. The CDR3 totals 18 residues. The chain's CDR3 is CASSQETGTVSGANVLTF. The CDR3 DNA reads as TGCGCCAGCAGCCAAGAAACCGGGACAGTTTCTGGGGCCAACGTCCTGACTTTC.

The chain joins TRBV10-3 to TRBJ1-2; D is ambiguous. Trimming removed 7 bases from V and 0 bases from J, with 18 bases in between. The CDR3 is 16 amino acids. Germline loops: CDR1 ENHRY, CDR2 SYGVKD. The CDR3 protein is CAINSFWAGPNYGYTF. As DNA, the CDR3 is TGTGCCATCAACTCCTTTTGGGCAGGCCCTAACTATGGCTACACCTTC.

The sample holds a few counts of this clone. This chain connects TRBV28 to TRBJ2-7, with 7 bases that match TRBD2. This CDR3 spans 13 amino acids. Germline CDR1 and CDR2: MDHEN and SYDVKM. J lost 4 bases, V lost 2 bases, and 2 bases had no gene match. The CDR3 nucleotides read TGTGCCAGCAGTTTAGGGACTACATACGAGCAGTACTTC. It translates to CASSLGTTYEQYF.

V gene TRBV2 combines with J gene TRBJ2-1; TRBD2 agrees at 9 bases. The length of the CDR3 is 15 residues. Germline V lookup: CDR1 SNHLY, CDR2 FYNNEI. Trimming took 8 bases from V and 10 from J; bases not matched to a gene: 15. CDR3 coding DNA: TGTGCCAGCCTCTCGGGACTAGCTAGCTTCTGGGAGCAGTTCTTC. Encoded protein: CASLSGLASFWEQFF.

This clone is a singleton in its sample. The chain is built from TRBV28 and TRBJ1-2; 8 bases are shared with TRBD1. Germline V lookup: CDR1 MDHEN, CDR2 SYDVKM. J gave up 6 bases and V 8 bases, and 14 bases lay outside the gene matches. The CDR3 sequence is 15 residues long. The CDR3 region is CASSLIQGDYDGYTF. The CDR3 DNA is TGTGCCAGCTCCCTGATACAGGGGGATTACGATGGCTACACCTTC.

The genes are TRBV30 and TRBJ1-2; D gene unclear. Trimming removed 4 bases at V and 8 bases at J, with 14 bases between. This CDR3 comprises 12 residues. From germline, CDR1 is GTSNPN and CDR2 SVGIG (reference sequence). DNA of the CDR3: TGTGCCTGGACCTTTGGAGGGCGCGGCTACACCTTC. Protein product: CAWTFGGRGYTF.